Listed here are 14 T cell receptor beta chains from one sample, sequenced in a study of regulatory T cells in long-lasting Graves disease. Assembly of TCR beta libraries relied on iRepertoire HTBI primers together with Arm-PCR of CDR3 regions. TCRdb reprocessed the multiplex PCR reads via MiXCR and lists one record per CDR3 protein. Of under 500,000 distinct CDR3 sequences listed, roughly 17% were seen once; the top ten hold 9.5% to 12%. Time point: newly diagnosed GD, antithyroid drugs for less than 3 months. RNA isolated from PBMCs was used to make the TCR library. These records were also assigned to another study, of T cells in Graves' hyperthyroidism and ophthalmopathy.

Sequenced here: peripheral blood mononuclear cells (PBMCs), sampled at new diagnosis, from a patient treated with antithyroid drugs. The receptors come from a young woman with Graves disease.

This clonotype has at least ten counts. V gene TRBV20-1 combines with J gene TRBJ1-1; D gene ambiguous. V lost 6 bases, J lost 6 bases, and 8 bases lay in between. The germline gives CDR1 DFQATT, CDR2 SNEGSKA (reference sequence). The CDR3 runs 10 residues. This CDR3 is CSAVNPEAFF. CDR3 coding DNA: TGCAGTGCGGTCAACCCTGAAGCTTTCTTT.

This clonotype has ten or more counts. V is TRBV20-1 and J is TRBJ2-1; the match to TRBD2 covers 7 bases. With V trimmed by 6 bases and J by 1 base, 9 bases remained unmatched. CDR1 and CDR2 (germline): DFQATT, SNEGSKA (reference sequence). CDR3 length: 15 amino acids. CDR3 in DNA: TGCAGTGCCATAGCGGGCGCTCTTTCCTACAATGAGCAGTTCTTC. It specifies CSAIAGALSYNEQFF.

This chain connects TRBV6-2 or TRBV6-3 to TRBJ1-3; D is possibly TRBD1 (6 bases). The CDR3 totals 15 residues. Germline V lookup: CDR1 MNHEY, CDR2 SVGEGT. V lost 3 bases and J lost 0, with 9 bases in between. The CDR3, as DNA: TGTGCCAGCAGTTATAGGGGGAGCTCTGGAAACACCATATATTTT. As protein: CASSYRGSSGNTIYF.

The rearrangement joins TRBV19 to TRBJ2-5, with D maybe TRBD1 (6 bases). CDR1 LNHDA and CDR2 SQIVND come from the germline V gene (reference sequence). CDR3 length: 14 residues. Deletions cut 7 bases from V and 0 bases from J, with 12 bases between. The CDR3 spells CASNFNRDQETQYF. Here the CDR3 DNA reads TGTGCCAGTAACTTCAACAGGGACCAAGAGACCCAGTACTTC.

There are many counts of this clonotype. The chain joins TRBV27 to TRBJ2-7; D gene uncertain. V dropped 2 bases and J dropped 3 bases, with 14 bases sitting between them. The CDR3 consists of 15 residues. Germline-derived CDR1 and CDR2 are MNHEY and SMNVEV (reference sequence). The CDR3 spells CASSLQAPLIYEQYF. Written as DNA, the CDR3 is TGTGCCAGCAGTTTACAGGCCCCACTAATCTACGAGCAGTACTTC.

The rearrangement joins TRBV5-8 to TRBJ2-1, with unresolved D. In germline, CDR1 is SGHTS, CDR2 YDEGEE. The CDR3 extends over 13 amino acids. Trimming removed 4 bases from V and 10 bases from J, with 15 bases in between. DNA of the CDR3: TGTGCCAGCAGCGCCCCGAGCAGGAAGGAGCAGTTCTTC. This sequence encodes CASSAPSRKEQFF.

This clonotype was recorded many times. The rearrangement uses TRBV20-1 and TRBJ2-1; perhaps TRBD2 as D (5 bases). The length of the CDR3 is 15 residues. The germline V gene encodes CDR1 DFQATT and CDR2 SNEGSKA (reference sequence). V lost 2 bases to trimming and J lost 3 bases, with 14 bases between them. CDR3 DNA sequence: TGCAGTGCTAGAAACCCAAGCGGAAACTACAATGAGCAGTTCTTC. It codes for CSARNPSGNYNEQFF.

The chain links TRBV6-9 to TRBJ1-5; D is perhaps TRBD1 (6 bases). The CDR3 length is 14 residues. The germline V gene has CDR1 MNHGY and CDR2 SVAAGI. Trimming took 3 bases from V and 7 from J, leaving 13 bases between them. Written as DNA, the CDR3 is TGTGCCAGCAGTTACAAGAGGGGGGGACAGCCCCAGCATTTT. This gives the protein CASSYKRGGQPQHF.

The genes are TRBV6-2 or TRBV6-3 and TRBJ2-4; a weak D match, TRBD1 (6 bases). Germline V gene sequence: CDR1 MNHEY, CDR2 SVGEGT. V was trimmed by 7 bases and J by 5 bases, leaving 12 bases between them. The CDR3 runs to 13 residues. CDR3: CASTQGYENIQYF. The CDR3 region has the DNA TGTGCCAGCACCCAGGGGTACGAAAACATTCAGTACTTC.

This clonotype was seen a handful of times. The chain couples TRBV12-3 or TRBV12-4 to TRBJ2-4; D may be TRBD1 or TRBD2 (5 bases each). The germline V and J ends were trimmed by 4 bases and 1 base, with 20 bases remaining between them. The CDR3 runs to 18 residues. The CDR3 DNA follows: TGTGCCAGCAGTTCAGACCTGGGGGAGAAGTTCGCCAAAAACATTCAGTACTTC. It specifies CASSSDLGEKFAKNIQYF.

The V call is TRBV11-2, the J call TRBJ2-1, with TRBD2 matching over 10 bases. The V segment lost 5 bases and the J segment 9 bases; nucleotides outside the gene matches: 10. The CDR3 has 15 residues. Germline V lookup: CDR1 SGHAT, CDR2 FQNNGV. In DNA, the CDR3 is TGTGCCAGCAGCAATGGCTCTAGCGGGAGTGGTGAGCAGTTCTTC. It specifies CASSNGSSGSGEQFF.

There are many counts of this clonotype. CDR3 loop: CASRFRPRRSEKLFF. In DNA, the CDR3 is TGTGCCAGCAGATTTCGACCCCGGCGGAGTGAAAAACTGTTTTTT. V usage is TRBV11-2 and J usage is TRBJ1-4; no definite D call. The CDR3 covers 15 residues. CDR1 SGHAT and CDR2 FQNNGV come from the germline V gene. V dropped 6 bases and J dropped 7 bases, with 18 bases sitting between them.

The chain combines TRBV11-3 with TRBJ2-7, with a weak D call TRBD2 (6 bases). This CDR3 has 12 amino acids. Deletions cut 5 bases from V and 7 bases from J, with 12 bases between. In germline, CDR1 is SGHNT, CDR2 YENEEA. The CDR3 here is CASSPSGEEQYF. CDR3 nucleotides: TGTGCCAGCAGCCCCTCGGGAGAGGAGCAGTACTTC.

This clonotype occurred many times. The V gene is TRBV20-1, the J gene TRBJ1-2; no definite D call. This CDR3 contains 13 residues. The V and J ends lost 0 bases and 4 bases respectively, with 9 bases between them. Looked up from germline, CDR1 is DFQATT and CDR2 is SNEGSKA (reference sequence). CDR3 in DNA: TGCAGTGCTAGAGATCGGGCAGCCTATGGCTACACCTTC. Protein: CSARDRAAYGYTF.